A single sample gave rise to the 3 T cell receptor beta chains below, sequenced in a study of early T cells in non-severe SARS-CoV-2 infection. Using its own MiXCR run on the 5' RACE reads, TCRdb lists one record per CDR3 protein. This table has about 25,000 distinct CDR3 sequences, 4.5% to 7% appearing once. Sequenced material: whole blood. Source of these receptors: an adult who was a healthcare worker with PCR-confirmed SARS-CoV-2 infection or an uninfected control (not recorded which).

This clonotype appeared many times. The rearrangement joins TRBV11-2 to TRBJ2-2; 7 positions match TRBD1. Germline V lookup: CDR1 SGHAT, CDR2 FQNNGV. The CDR3 spans 17 residues. With 4 bases clipped from V and 4 bases from J, the junction kept 12 bases outside the gene matches. The CDR3 spells CASSSGAGGPSTGELFF. CDR3 DNA sequence: TGTGCCAGCAGCTCGGGTGCAGGGGGACCCTCCACCGGGGAGCTGTTTTTT.

This clonotype was detected many times. The chain is built from TRBV11-2 and TRBJ2-7; D perhaps matches TRBD1 (6 bases). CDR3 length: 14 residues. V dropped 5 bases and J dropped 6 bases, with 17 bases sitting between them. Looked up from germline, CDR1 is SGHAT and CDR2 is FQNNGV. CDR3 in amino acids: CASSPGHQKGEQYF. DNA for the CDR3: TGTGCCAGCAGCCCGGGACACCAAAAGGGCGAGCAGTACTTC.

This clonotype has only a few counts. V and J are TRBV28 and TRBJ2-3; 8 positions match TRBD2. V shed 5 bases and J 0 bases; nucleotides not matched to a gene: 4. CDR1 is MDHEN and CDR2 is SYDVKM in the germline V gene. This CDR3 region has 15 residues. The CDR3 bases are TGTGCCAGCAGTCCGGGGGGGCCTAGCACAGATACGCAGTATTTT. Encoded protein: CASSPGGPSTDTQYF.